This T cell receptor beta chain was sequenced for a study of metastatic and nonmetastatic thyroid tumors. The entire patient cohort was treatment-naive prior to thyroid surgery. This clone was counted at least ten times. TCRdb reprocessed the PCR reads via MiXCR. The table has fewer than 35,000 clones, roughly 30% seen once. The clonotype originates from a female donor with papillary thyroid cancer or a benign thyroid nodule (not recorded which). Some clones in this sample may be carry-over from other donors' samples. The specimen sequenced was blood.

As DNA, the CDR3 is TGCGCCAGCAGCCTGGACGGACCCACTGAAGCTTTCTTT. Translation: CASSLDGPTEAFF. This sequence joins TRBV5-1 and TRBJ1-1, with D unclear. The CDR3 runs 13 residues. CDR1 and CDR2 from the germline V gene are SGHRS and YFSETQ. The ends were cut back, 4 bases at V and 4 bases at J, with 11 bases in the middle.